Reported below is one T cell receptor beta chain. This clonotype appeared a few times. This clone's antigen is unknown. Per-base quality was not reported, and no clone a single base away is much larger than it. CDR1 and CDR2, per the germline V gene, are SGHRS and YFSETQ. Measured from the cysteine to the phenylalanine, the CDR3 is 18 residues long. The read is trimmed to its CDR3 DNA, 54 bases read in frame from base 1. Trimming takes 2 bases off V and 3 bases off J; junction bases not matched to a gene: 10. The record originates from a study of T cells after yellow fever vaccination (dated by TCRdb to the late 2010s). Regarding the complete study: Libraries from fractions with low cell numbers were prepared with the SMART-Seq v4 Ultra Low Input RNA kit. Two healthy male donors, one aged 18 to 30 and one aged 30 to 39 years, made up the cohort. Blood samples were taken at several timepoints before and after primary and secondary immunization, and bulk PBMC replicates and cell subsets were isolated. To follow T-cell clones before and after primary and booster YFV17D yellow fever vaccination, bulk TCR alpha and beta repertoires were sequenced over time.

TCR cDNA was synthesized by 5'RACE template switching, which introduced a universal primer site and unique molecular identifiers. Priming for cDNA synthesis came from both the TCR alpha and TCR beta constant segments. Libraries were amplified in two PCR steps, with sample barcodes and sequencing adapters added in the second step. Libraries were sequenced on Illumina HiSeq 2500 (2x100 bp) or NovaSeq (2x150 bp). The paper's data handling went like this. MIGEC handled demultiplexing of reads and collapsing into UMI consensus sequences, while MiXCR performed V(D)J alignment. Vaccine-responding clonotypes were defined with edgeR using replicate PBMC samples, requiring FDR below 0.01 and a log2 fold change above 5 up to day 15. Each bulk clonotype received a CD4 or CD8 identity based on whether the sequenced CD4 or CD8 repertoire contained that clonotype at higher abundance. TCRdb applied fastp at Q25 and MiXCR to the public reads, then kept only in-frame beta chains. Every entry covers one CDR3 protein and lists the most common genes and DNA from its rows. The V and J calls reflect TCRdb's pipeline rather than the authors' work. The sample table shows 250,000 to 300,000 distinct CDR3 sequences, and under 15% are seen once. In total, the top ten clones hold roughly 0.5% of the sample.

The treatment or condition label here, explained by the study, means: live attenuated yellow fever vaccine strain. A standard Ficoll-Paque protocol was used to isolate PBMCs from peripheral blood. Dynabeads CD4 and CD8 positive selection kits were used to isolate the CD4 and CD8 T-cell fractions. TriZol was used to extract RNA from bulk PBMCs, CD4 and CD8 fractions, and dextramer-positive and dextramer-negative fractions. General conclusions and limits of the study: After the booster, most clones that had expanded after primary vaccination were detected again (around 96% of CD4 and 88% of CD8), suggesting broad maintenance of memory. A small share of clonotypes occurred in both CD4 and CD8 compartments, likely arising from convergent recombination. Because abundant contaminating clonotypes from the bulk population could be contained in FACS-sorted repertoires, computational filtering was required. Because the study included only a couple of donors, the extent to which the findings can be generalized is limited. The secondary T-cell response was weaker than the primary response but faster, peaking on day 5 instead of day 15.

The clonotype comes from a man younger than 40 who received the YFV17D yellow fever vaccine. This receptor chain uses TRBV5-1 and TRBJ2-3; the central 12 bases match TRBD2. The material was CD4+ T cells sorted from PBMCs, obtained 45 days after the yellow fever booster vaccination. The DNA is as follows: TGCGCCAGCAGCTTCACTAGCGGGAGGACTCGGAGTACAGATACGCAGTATTTT. Protein translation: CASSFTSGRTRSTDTQYF.